Listed below are T cell receptor beta chains from one sample, sequenced in a study of T cells after yellow fever vaccination. MiXCR, run by TCRdb on the 5' RACE reads, gives a single entry per CDR3 protein. The sample carries about 360,000 distinct CDR3 sequences, approximately 5.7% recorded once. The sample was PBMCs, taken 5 days after the yellow fever booster vaccination. The receptors were gathered from a man aged 30-40 years who received the YFV17D yellow fever vaccine. CDR3s include the opening cysteine and the closing phenylalanine or tryptophan. D genes are given only for firm matches. Clone size is not always given. Where it is, it says once, few, many or a class for expanded clones.

clone_size	d_call	v_call	j_call	cdr3_aa	cdr3_nt
many	NA	TRBV9	TRBJ2-2	CASSGLTSVVTGELFF	TGTGCCAGCAGCGGACTGACTAGTGTTGTAACCGGGGAGCTGTTTTTT
few	TRBD1	TRBV20-1	TRBJ2-1	CSASRTGMDEQFF	TGCAGTGCTTCCCGGACAGGGATGGATGAGCAGTTCTTC
many	TRBD2	TRBV7-2	TRBJ2-7	CASSSLAGGLNEQYF	TGTGCCAGCAGCTCACTAGCGGGAGGGCTCAACGAGCAGTACTTC
NA	TRBD2	TRBV7-2	TRBJ2-5	CASSFLAGAETQYF	TGTGCCAGCAGCTTTTTAGCGGGAGCGGAGACCCAGTACTTC
NA	TRBD2	TRBV20-1	TRBJ2-1	CSGTSGRVNEQFF	TGCAGTGGGACTAGCGGGAGAGTCAATGAGCAGTTCTTC
many	TRBD2	TRBV27	TRBJ2-7	CASSLSREAVHEQYF	TGTGCCAGCAGTTTATCACGGGAGGCCGTCCACGAGCAGTACTTC
NA	NA	TRBV5-6	TRBJ2-7	CASSFQRAYRYEQYF	TGTGCCAGCAGCTTCCAGCGGGCGTACCGCTACGAGCAGTACTTC
many	TRBD1	TRBV12-3/TRBV12-4	TRBJ2-7	CASSRGTGFHEQYF	TGTGCCAGCAGTCGAGGGACAGGGTTCCACGAGCAGTACTTC
NA	TRBD1	TRBV5-1	TRBJ2-1	CASSSMTGGNEQFF	TGCGCCAGCAGCTCGATGACAGGGGGCAACGAGCAGTTCTTC
many	NA	TRBV21-1	TRBJ2-4	CASSRPPENIQYF	TGTGCCAGCAGCAGGCCGCCAGAAAACATTCAGTACTTC
NA	NA	TRBV18	TRBJ1-2	CASSPIPRPANYGYTF	TGTGCCAGCTCACCAATTCCCCGACCTGCTAACTATGGCTACACCTTC
many	TRBD1	TRBV9	TRBJ1-5	CASSATTRPGTGNQPQHF	TGTGCCAGCAGCGCCACAACCCGTCCCGGGACAGGGAATCAGCCCCAGCATTTT
many	NA	TRBV7-2	TRBJ2-3	CASKASLDTQYF	TGTGCCAGCAAAGCCTCACTAGATACGCAGTATTTT
NA	NA	TRBV20-1	TRBJ1-2	CSARDVTPGGGYTF	TGCAGTGCTAGAGATGTGACACCGGGGGGGGGCTACACCTTC
many	TRBD1	TRBV4-3	TRBJ2-7	CASSQDRDRGYEQYF	TGCGCCAGCAGCCAAGACCGAGACAGGGGGTACGAGCAGTACTTC
many	NA	TRBV7-6	TRBJ2-7	CASSLESSRSTEQYF	TGTGCCAGCAGCTTAGAATCCAGCCGCTCAACCGAGCAGTACTTC
few	NA	TRBV20-1	TRBJ2-7	CSASYERTYEQYF	TGCAGTGCTAGTTATGAGCGGACCTACGAGCAGTACTTC
few	NA	TRBV19	TRBJ2-2	CASSIAGLAANTGELFF	TGTGCCAGTAGTATAGCGGGACTCGCCGCGAACACCGGGGAGCTGTTTTTT